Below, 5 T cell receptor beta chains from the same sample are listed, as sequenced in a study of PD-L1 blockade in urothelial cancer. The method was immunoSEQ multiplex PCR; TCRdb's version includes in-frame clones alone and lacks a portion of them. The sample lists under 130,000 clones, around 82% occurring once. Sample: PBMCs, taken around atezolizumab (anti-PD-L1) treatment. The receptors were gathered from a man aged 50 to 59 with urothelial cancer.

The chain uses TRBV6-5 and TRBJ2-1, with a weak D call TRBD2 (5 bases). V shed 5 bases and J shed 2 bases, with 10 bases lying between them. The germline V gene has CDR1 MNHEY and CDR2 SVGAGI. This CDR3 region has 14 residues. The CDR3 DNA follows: TGTGCCAGCAGTAAACGGACTGCCTACAATGAGCAGTTCTTC. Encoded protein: CASSKRTAYNEQFF.

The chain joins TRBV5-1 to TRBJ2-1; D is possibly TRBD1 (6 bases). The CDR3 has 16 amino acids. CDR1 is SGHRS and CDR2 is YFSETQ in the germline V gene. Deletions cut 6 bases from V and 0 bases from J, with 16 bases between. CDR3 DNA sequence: TGCGCCAGCACCCCGACGAGAGGGGGCTCCTACAATGAGCAGTTCTTC. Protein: CASTPTRGGSYNEQFF.

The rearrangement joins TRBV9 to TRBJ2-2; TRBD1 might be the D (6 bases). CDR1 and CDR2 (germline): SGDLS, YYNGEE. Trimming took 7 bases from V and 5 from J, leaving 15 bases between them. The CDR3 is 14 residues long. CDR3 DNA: TGTGCCAGCGCCTCAGACAGGCGAACCGGGGAGCTGTTTTTT. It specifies CASASDRRTGELFF.

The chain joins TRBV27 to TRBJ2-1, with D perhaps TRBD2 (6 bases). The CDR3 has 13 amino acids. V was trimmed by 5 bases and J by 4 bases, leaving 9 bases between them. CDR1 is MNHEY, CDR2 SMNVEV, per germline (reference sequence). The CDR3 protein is CASSRGLYNEQFF. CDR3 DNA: TGTGCCAGCAGTAGGGGACTTTACAATGAGCAGTTCTTC.

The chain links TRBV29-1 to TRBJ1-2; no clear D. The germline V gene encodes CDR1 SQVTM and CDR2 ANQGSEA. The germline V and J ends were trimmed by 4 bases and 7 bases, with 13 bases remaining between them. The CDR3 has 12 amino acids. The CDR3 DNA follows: TGCAGCGTTGTGAGGGCCCCCTCTGGCTACACCTTC. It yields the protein CSVVRAPSGYTF.